The present entry profiles one T cell receptor (beta chain) with its context. Its cognate antigen has yet to be identified. Per-nucleotide qualities are absent, and no much larger clonotype sits a single base away. Per the publication, the treatment or condition label means: live attenuated yellow fever vaccine strain. PBMCs were isolated from peripheral blood using a standard Ficoll-Paque protocol. Dynabeads CD4 and CD8 positive selection kits were used to isolate CD4 and CD8 T-cell fractions. TriZol was used to extract RNA from bulk PBMCs, from CD4 and CD8 fractions, and from dextramer-positive and dextramer-negative fractions. Spanning cysteine to phenylalanine, the CDR3 consists of 12 amino acids. Of the read, only the CDR3 DNA is kept; its 36 bases are in frame from base 1. V loses 0 bases, J loses 12 bases, and the germline ends lie 12 bases apart. CDR1 is given as GTSNPN and CDR2 as SVGIG, both from the germline V gene (reference sequence).

The listed sequencing device is Illumina NovaSeq 6000. TCR cDNA was synthesized by 5'RACE template switching, which introduced a universal primer site and unique molecular identifiers. cDNA synthesis was primed from both the TCR alpha and TCR beta constant segments. Library amplification involved two PCR steps, and the second step added sample barcodes and sequencing adapters. Sequencing of the libraries was done on either Illumina HiSeq 2500 (2x100 bp) or NovaSeq (2x150 bp). In the source study's methods: MIGEC handled demultiplexing of reads and collapsing into UMI consensus sequences, while MiXCR performed V(D)J alignment. Vaccine-responding clonotypes were identified with edgeR using replicate PBMC samples, with FDR below 0.01 and a log2 fold change above 5 up to day 15 being required. Bulk clonotypes were assigned CD4 or CD8 identity according to which sequenced CD4 or CD8 repertoire held them at higher abundance. TCRdb reran the public reads through fastp at Q25 and MiXCR, keeping productive beta chains. Rows with a matching CDR3 protein are joined into one entry that keeps the most common DNA and genes. The V and J calls were determined by TCRdb, not by the authors. Present in this sample are under 250,000 distinct CDR3 sequences, about 3% of which were seen just once. The ten largest clones add up to around 3.2% of the sample.

The data derive from a study of T cells after yellow fever vaccination (dated by TCRdb to about 2019). With respect to the entire study: The SMART-Seq v4 Ultra Low Input RNA kit was used to prepare libraries from fractions with low cell numbers. Bulk TCR alpha and beta repertoires were sequenced longitudinally to track T-cell clones before and after primary and booster YFV17D yellow fever vaccination. Two healthy male donors made up the cohort, one aged 18 to 30 years and the other aged 30 to 40 years. Blood was collected at multiple timepoints before and after primary and secondary immunization, and bulk PBMC replicates and cell subsets were isolated.

The paper's findings and limits, for the study overall: The secondary T-cell response was found to be weaker but faster than the primary response, with a peak reached on day 5 rather than on day 15. The study included only a couple of donors, which limits how far the findings can be generalized. After the booster, most of the clones that had expanded following primary vaccination were detected again (approximately 96% of CD4 and around 90% of CD8), which suggests that memory was broadly maintained. A small share of clonotypes was detected in both CD4 and CD8 compartments, with the overlap likely arising from convergent recombination. FACS-sorted repertoires could contain abundant contaminating clonotypes from the bulk population, so computational filtering was required.

The rearrangement joined TRBV30 to TRBJ2-1; the D gene cannot be named for sure. This receptor was taken from a man in his late teens or twenties who received the YFV17D yellow fever vaccine. The source material was CD4+ T cells sorted from PBMCs, sampled 10 days after the yellow fever booster vaccination. CDR3 sequence: CAWSVKGRRQFF. The nucleotide sequence reads TGTGCCTGGAGTGTAAAAGGGCGTCGGCAGTTCTTC.